This T cell receptor beta chain was sequenced during a study of CD4+ T cells in melanoma. Clones were sequenced by immunoSEQ multiplex PCR, and TCRdb holds only the in-frame ones, with some missing. The repertoire holds fewer than 150,000 clones, with about nine tenths as singletons. As for this clone: The antigen is unknown.

Germline V lookup: CDR1 SGHRS, CDR2 YFSETQ. This CDR3 is 14 amino acids long. V dropped 1 base and J dropped 6 bases, with 14 bases sitting between them. Notes on the study in general: CD8+ T cell, macrophage and B cell function reportedly correlated with neoantigen-specific CD4+ T cells. In melanoma, neoantigen-specific CD4+ T cells reportedly differed in differentiation state.

The rearrangement uses TRBV5-1 and TRBJ2-7; D might be TRBD1 (6 bases). The sequence was obtained from a human donor with melanoma. The CDR3 bases are TGCGCCAGCAGCTTGCCCGGGACACCTTCCGAGCAGTACTTC. Its translation: CASSLPGTPSEQYF.